This TCR beta chain emerged from a study of T cell repertoires in cytomegalovirus infection. In the study overall: Indications came from public TCR beta signatures; they pointed to CMV infection and to a matching HLA type. General observations from the study: Dominant in the ex vivo response were TCR beta clonotypes restricted by HLA-C and specific for CMV. Frequencies of public TCR beta families were cumulated, and this identified carriers of CMV plus the relevant HLA.

Germline loops: CDR1 SGHDT, CDR2 YYEEEE. The length of the CDR3 is 14 residues. V shed 1 base and J shed 10 bases, with 12 bases lying between them. This clonotype was seen only a few times. Its antigen is not known. TCRdb used MiXCR to reprocess the reads, holding one entry per CDR3 protein. This sample yields around 630,000 distinct CDR3 sequences, of which approximately 25% are seen a single time; roughly 8% belongs to the top ten. This chain joins TRBV5-6 and TRBJ1-6; D not resolved. Sequencing was done on a sample of CD8+ T cells from PBMCs. The sequence was collected from a human donor in good health (CMV status not recorded). Some clones in this sample may be carry-over from other donors' samples. CDR3 in DNA: TGTGCCAGCAGCTTGATGGGTTACCGATCACCCCTCCACTTT. This encodes CASSLMGYRSPLHF.